One and the same sample provided the 27 T cell receptor beta chains below, sequenced in a study of T cell clones after liver transplantation (dated by TCRdb to between 2019 and 2020). The method behind the library was the immunoSEQ multiplex PCR assay. The table was pulled from immuneACCESS by TCRdb, which kept in-frame rearrangements only. Such tables lose some clones; where checked, under half of the loss comes from unresolved V genes, and the rest has no known cause. The table for this sample lists roughly 120,000 clones; roughly nine tenths of them were counted only once. The ten biggest clones cover 0.75% to 0.85% of the sample. The starting material was CD4+ T cells from blood, obtained 12 months after liver transplant. Every receptor here comes from a human patient who received a liver transplant. The graft donor may be the source of some T cells after a transplant.

The V gene is TRBV5-1, the J gene TRBJ2-3; D may be TRBD1 or TRBD2 (5 bases each). CDR1 and CDR2 from the germline V gene are SGHRS and YFSETQ. The CDR3 is 13 residues long. V gave up 4 bases and J gave up 2 bases, with 8 bases separating them. The CDR3 DNA reads as TGCGCCAGCAGCACGGGACCCACAGATACGCAGTATTTT. This codes for CASSTGPTDTQYF.

The J gene is TRBJ1-1, the V gene TRBV5-1, with 9 bases aligning to TRBD1. J lost 6 bases, V lost 4 bases, and 10 bases had no gene match. This CDR3 contains 15 residues. Germline V gene data show CDR1 as SGHRS and CDR2 as YFSETQ. The CDR3 is CASSRTGDPSSEAFF. The CDR3 DNA follows: TGCGCCAGCAGCAGGACAGGGGATCCCTCATCTGAAGCTTTCTTT.

This clone has only one observation. The rearrangement links TRBV9 to TRBJ2-3; the D is unclear. Germline V lookup: CDR1 SGDLS, CDR2 YYNGEE. The V end lost 1 base, the J end lost 2 bases, and 11 bases lay between the germline ends. The CDR3 is 15 amino acids. As DNA, the CDR3 is TGTGCCAGCAGCGTACTGCCTGGGTTCACAGATACGCAGTATTTT. As protein: CASSVLPGFTDTQYF. Complete variable domain (other parts from reference TRBV9 and TRBJ2-3): DSGVTQTPKHLITATGQRVTLRCSPRSGDLSVYWYQQSLDQGLQFLIQYYNGEERAKGNILERFSAQQFPDLHSELNLSSLELGDSALYFCASSVLPGFTDTQYFGPGTRLTVL.

Here the CDR3 reads CASSTGQSSGANVLTF. DNA of the CDR3: TGCGCCAGCAGCACTGGACAGAGCTCTGGGGCCAACGTCCTGACTTTC. This chain joins TRBV5-1 and TRBJ2-6; TRBD1 is a possible D gene (6 bases). Deletions cut 4 bases from V and 0 bases from J, with 11 bases between. From germline, CDR1 is SGHRS and CDR2 YFSETQ. The CDR3 consists of 16 residues.

The genes are TRBV6-5 and TRBJ1-4; D possibly corresponds to TRBD1 (5 bases). CDR1 MNHEY and CDR2 SVGAGI come from the germline V gene. This CDR3 comprises 13 residues. V was clipped by 6 bases and J by 4 bases, with 9 bases between them. CDR3 amino acids: CASSGQGNEKLFF. In DNA, the CDR3 is TGTGCCAGCAGCGGGCAGGGTAATGAAAAACTGTTTTTT.

This chain uses TRBV5-1 with TRBJ2-2; D is uncertain. The germline V and J ends were trimmed by 2 bases and 4 bases, with 3 bases remaining between them. This CDR3 comprises 12 residues. The germline V gene encodes CDR1 SGHRS and CDR2 YFSETQ. The CDR3 loop reads CASSFFTGELFF. In DNA, the CDR3 is TGCGCCAGCAGCTTCTTCACCGGGGAGCTGTTTTTT.

The chain couples TRBV5-4 to TRBJ2-5; 10 bases are shared with TRBD2. The CDR3 length is 14 residues. Looked up from germline, CDR1 is SGHNT and CDR2 is YYREEE (reference sequence). J gave up 4 bases and V 2 bases, and 2 bases lay outside the gene matches. CDR3 nucleotides: TGTGCCAGCAGCTTAAGCGGGGGGGGAGAGACCCAGTACTTC. Protein sequence: CASSLSGGGETQYF.

This chain links TRBV7-9 with TRBJ2-3; the D is unclear. V was pared by 1 base and J by 0 bases, with 2 bases between. This CDR3 comprises 13 residues. CDR1 is SEHNR, CDR2 FQNEAQ, per germline (reference sequence). This CDR3 is CASSLDSTDTQYF. CDR3 in DNA: TGTGCCAGCAGCTTAGACAGCACAGATACGCAGTATTTT.

This clone was seen once. V is TRBV5-1 and J is TRBJ1-1; D call uncertain. Germline V gives CDR1 SGHRS, CDR2 YFSETQ. This CDR3 is 15 amino acids long. V lost 2 bases and J 0 bases, leaving 11 bases between the germline ends. This CDR3 is CASSFRGEMNTEAFF. DNA of the CDR3: TGCGCCAGCAGCTTTCGGGGAGAGATGAACACTGAAGCTTTCTTT.

The chain employs TRBV18 and TRBJ2-1; TRBD1 aligns across 8 bases. Germline-derived CDR1 and CDR2 are KGHSH and LQKENI. J lost 7 bases, V lost 6 bases, and 8 bases had no gene match. This CDR3 is built from 14 residues. CDR3 nucleotides: TGTGCCAGCTCCCCCGGGACAGGAGAGAATGAGCAGTTCTTC. Residues: CASSPGTGENEQFF.

The sample holds one count of this clone. The gene calls are TRBV7-6 and TRBJ2-5; D might be TRBD2 (5 bases). V shed 0 bases and J shed 2 bases, with 10 bases lying between them. The CDR3 covers 15 residues. Germline-derived CDR1 and CDR2 are SGHVS and FNYEAQ. The CDR3 nucleotides read TGTGCCAGCAGCTTAGCAGCCAGCGGTCAAGAGACCCAGTACTTC. Translation gives CASSLAASGQETQYF.

This chain connects TRBV6-1 to TRBJ2-7; the match to TRBD1 covers 7 bases. V gave up 4 bases and J gave up 4 bases; unmatched junction bases: 10. Germline CDR1 reads MNHNS; CDR2 reads SASEGT. The CDR3 totals 15 residues. CDR3: CASSAGTTGSYEQYF. In nucleotides, the CDR3 is TGTGCCAGCAGTGCCGGCACGACAGGGAGTTACGAGCAGTACTTC.

The chain carries TRBV6-1 and TRBJ1-5, with TRBD1 identical over 10 bases. The germline gives CDR1 MNHNS, CDR2 SASEGT. This CDR3 region has 13 residues. Losses at the gene ends were 8 bases for V and 6 bases for J; bases not matched to a gene: 4. CDR3 region: CASDRGPGQPQHF. The DNA for the CDR3 is TGTGCCAGCGACAGGGGGCCTGGTCAGCCCCAGCATTTT.

V usage is TRBV4-2 and J usage is TRBJ2-2; D gene uncertain. Trimming took 0 bases from V and 5 from J, leaving 4 bases between them. CDR1 and CDR2 (germline): LGHNA, YNFKEQ. The length of the CDR3 is 13 residues. The CDR3 coding sequence is TGTGCCAGCAGCCAAGATCCGACCGGGGAGCTGTTTTTT. Protein: CASSQDPTGELFF.

This chain joins TRBV4-3 and TRBJ2-3; 9 bases map to TRBD2. The CDR3 length is 15 residues. J lost 4 bases, V lost 1 base, and 3 bases had no gene match. Germline CDR1 LGHNA, CDR2 YSLEER. The CDR3 DNA sequence: TGCGCCAGCAGCCAAGCCGGCGGGAGGGCAGATACGCAGTATTTT. The encoded protein is CASSQAGGRADTQYF.

The chain joins TRBV4-1 to TRBJ2-7; D might be TRBD2 (6 bases). Germline CDR1 reads MGHRA; CDR2 reads YSYEKL. Trimming shortened V by 4 bases and J by 6 bases, and 13 bases separated the two germline ends. This CDR3 comprises 13 residues. CDR3 amino acids: CASSRGGAIEQYF. The CDR3 coding sequence is TGCGCCAGCAGCCGAGGAGGGGCTATCGAGCAGTACTTC.

The J gene is TRBJ2-2, the V gene TRBV5-4, with D tentatively TRBD2 (5 bases). Germline CDR1 is SGHNT and CDR2 is YYREEE (reference sequence). This CDR3 region has 15 residues. Trimming left V 9 bases short and J 6 bases short, with 21 bases between. CDR3 region: CATAPVRNGAGELFF. As DNA, the CDR3 is TGTGCCACCGCCCCGGTGAGAAACGGGGCCGGGGAGCTGTTTTTT.

This chain joins TRBV15 and TRBJ1-4; maybe TRBD1 (5 bases). Germline CDR1 reads LNHNV; CDR2 reads YYDKDF (reference sequence). Trimming shortened V by 0 bases and J by 5 bases, and 10 bases separated the two germline ends. CDR3 length: 15 residues. Here the CDR3 reads CATSRDQGGNEKLFF. The CDR3 nucleotides are TGTGCCACCAGCAGAGATCAGGGAGGGAATGAAAAACTGTTTTTT.

V is TRBV18 and J is TRBJ2-7, with TRBD2 matching 7 bases. Per the germline V gene, CDR1 is KGHSH and CDR2 is LQKENI. Trimming at V came to 2 bases and at J to 4 bases, leaving 8 bases not matched to a gene. The CDR3 spans 15 residues. CDR3 DNA: TGTGCCAGCTCACCAAGGGCGGGAGCTGTTTACGAGCAGTACTTC. This gives the protein CASSPRAGAVYEQYF.

The chain links TRBV7-6 to TRBJ2-5, with TRBD2 as a possible D gene (6 bases). Trimming took off 1 base at V and 2 bases at J, with 8 bases between the two ends. This CDR3 is 14 amino acids long. The V gene's germline CDR1 is SGHVS and CDR2 FNYEAQ. In nucleotides, the CDR3 is TGTGCCAGCAGCTTAGAGGGGAGGCAAGAGACCCAGTACTTC. It yields the protein CASSLEGRQETQYF. The full variable domain, with the rest looked up from reference TRBV7-6 and TRBJ2-5, is GAGVSQSPRYKVTKRGQDVALRCDPISGHVSLYWYRQALGQGPEFLTYFNYEAQQDKSGLPNDRFSAERPEGSISTLTIQRTEQRDSAMYRCASSLEGRQETQYFGPGTRLLVL.

This chain joins TRBV10-3 and TRBJ2-7; 7 positions match TRBD2. This CDR3 comprises 12 residues. J was trimmed by 0 bases and V by 11 bases; bases with no gene match: 4. In germline, CDR1 is ENHRY, CDR2 SYGVKD. DNA for the CDR3: TGTGCCGCGGCTAGCGGCTCCTACGAGCAGTACTTC. Its protein is CAAASGSYEQYF.

The J gene is TRBJ1-1, the V gene TRBV9; tentatively, D is TRBD1 (5 bases). The CDR3 has 15 amino acids. Germline-derived CDR1 and CDR2 are SGDLS and YYNGEE. The V end lost 0 bases, the J end lost 4 bases, and 13 bases lay between the germline ends. The CDR3 coding sequence is TGTGCCAGCAGCGTAGAGGGGAGGATAGGCACTGAAGCTTTCTTT. Translated, it gives CASSVEGRIGTEAFF.

This sequence joins TRBV9 and TRBJ2-1; 11 bases are a match to TRBD1. The CDR3 spans 15 residues. Unmatched junction bases numbered 6, after V lost 1 base and J lost 9 bases. Germline V CDR1 and CDR2: SGDLS, YYNGEE. CDR3 coding DNA: TGTGCCAGCAGCGTAACCGGGACAGGGGGAGGTGAGCAGTTCTTC. This translates into CASSVTGTGGGEQFF.

The chain uses TRBV5-1 and TRBJ2-2; D may be TRBD1 (6 bases). Germline V lookup: CDR1 SGHRS, CDR2 YFSETQ. CDR3 size: 16 residues. V was cut by 5 bases and J by 2 bases, with 16 bases left in between. CDR3 in amino acids: CASRETVGGNTGELFF. The DNA for the CDR3 is TGCGCCAGCAGAGAGACAGTAGGGGGAAACACCGGGGAGCTGTTTTTT.

In DNA, the CDR3 is TGTGCCAGCAGCTTGGGCAGGCGGGCAACTAACTATGGCTACACCTTC. It yields the protein CASSLGRRATNYGYTF. The rearrangement uses TRBV5-6 and TRBJ1-2; the D is unclear. Trimming removed 0 bases from V and 0 bases from J, with 12 bases in between. CDR1 is SGHDT and CDR2 is YYEEEE in the germline V gene. CDR3 size: 16 residues.

The CDR3 DNA follows: TGTGCCAGCAGCTTTTCCCCTATTAACTATGGCTACACCTTC. Amino acids: CASSFSPINYGYTF. V gene TRBV5-6 combines with J gene TRBJ1-2; D is uncertain. The V and J ends lost 2 bases and 1 base respectively, with 9 bases between them. CDR3 length: 14 amino acids. Germline values: CDR1 SGHDT, CDR2 YYEEEE.

This clone came up once. The CDR3 DNA reads TGTGCCAGCAGCCCCCAAAGACAGGGGCAAAATGAAAAACTGTTTTTT. This gives the protein CASSPQRQGQNEKLFF. J is TRBJ1-4 and V is TRBV5-4; 8 nucleotides match TRBD1. The CDR3 runs 16 residues. V trimming: 4 bases; J trimming: 5 bases; junction bases outside the gene matches: 10. Germline V gene data show CDR1 as SGHNT and CDR2 as YYREEE (reference sequence).